The following is a T cell receptor (beta chain) sequence with its context. Antigen: not known. This sample is part of a study of T cell repertoires in cytomegalovirus infection. TCRdb independently ran MiXCR on the reads; one entry per CDR3 protein. The data show a few hundred thousand distinct CDR3 sequences, under 45% seen once. CDR3 length: 15 residues. CDR1 and CDR2 from the germline V gene are SGDLS and YYNGEE. V was shortened by 0 bases and J by 8 bases, with 15 bases between the two germline ends. The sequences come from cultured PBMCs, collected from culture after CMV antigen stimulation. This clonotype originated in a human donor in good health (CMV status not recorded). Some clones in this sample may be carry-over from other donors' samples. The chain joins TRBV9 to TRBJ2-1; tentatively, D is TRBD2 (6 bases). CDR3 protein: CASSVVVGRPDEQFF. In nucleotides, the CDR3 is TGTGCCAGCAGCGTAGTGGTCGGGAGACCAGATGAGCAGTTCTTC. Full variable domain (outside the CDR3, taken from reference TRBV9 and TRBJ2-1): DSGVTQTPKHLITATGQRVTLRCSPRSGDLSVYWYQQSLDQGLQFLIQYYNGEERAKGNILERFSAQQFPDLHSELNLSSLELGDSALYFCASSVVVGRPDEQFFGPGTRLTVL.